This T cell receptor (beta chain) came from a study of blood T cell repertoires in COVID-19. This CDR3 is 13 amino acids long. The germline gives CDR1 ENHRY, CDR2 SYGVKD. The V gene lost 6 bases and the J gene lost 8 bases, with 16 bases spanning the gap. Libraries were prepared by immunoSEQ multiplex PCR; TCRdb keeps only in-frame clonotypes and omits some of them. The table has roughly 14,000 clones, 73% seen once. This clonotype was obtained from a man between 65 and 79 years old with acute or convalescent COVID-19. The chain links TRBV10-3 to TRBJ1-2; D is uncertain. The material sequenced was peripheral blood. This chain's CDR3 is CAIRNQNRGGYTF. The DNA for the CDR3 is TGTGCCATCAGAAATCAGAATAGAGGGGGCTACACCTTC.